This T cell receptor beta chain is drawn from a study of graft-versus-host responses after intestinal transplantation (dated by TCRdb to about 2021). For context, the study as a whole: Multivisceral, liver-intestinal, or isolated intestinal transplants were received by the recipients. All recipients received anti-thymocyte globulin induction followed by maintenance tacrolimus and steroids for around 3 years. After intestinal transplantation, graft-versus-host and host-versus-graft alloreactive T cell clones were followed in the graft, circulation and bone marrow using bulk TCR-beta CDR3 sequencing. To identify alloreactive clones, pre-transplant mixed lymphocyte reaction products were sequenced and then compared with unstimulated pre-transplant donor and recipient T cells. The cohort enrolled 20 to 30 intestinal transplant recipients, one of whom was a retransplant, and a few patients without pretransplant specimens were excluded. A peak of at least 4% donor T cells among recipient peripheral blood mononuclear cells was the definition used for donor T cell macrochimerism. Instead of going to the commercial service, samples from a few later patients were sequenced in-house on an Illumina MiSeq and processed with MiXCR. Overall study results and their limits: Early after transplant, peak levels of circulating GvH clones were associated with declines in HvG clones. Patients with donor T cell macrochimerism had high GvH to HvG T cell clonal ratios in their allografts. The conclusions were limited by the relatively low number and heterogeneity of the intestinal transplant patients. GvH clones turned up in recipient bone marrow, with some appearing earlier in ileal mucosa or blood, a pattern consistent with an intestinal mucosal origin.

Trimming accounts for 5 bases at V and 4 bases at J, while the number of junction bases matched to no gene is 6. The CDR3 runs 16 amino acids, cysteine and phenylalanine included. Solely the CDR3 DNA is kept, with 48 bases framed from the first base. Per the germline V gene, SGHNT is the CDR1 and YENEEA is the CDR2. With respect to this clone: Base qualities are not at hand, and no much larger clone is one base apart.

The library came from the immunoSEQ multiplex PCR assay. For most patients, genomic DNA was isolated using the Qiagen DNeasy Blood and Tissue Kit and was shipped frozen to Adaptive Biotechnologies for TCR sequencing. Adaptive Biotechnologies carried out high-throughput TCR-beta CDR3 sequencing of genomic DNA for most patients. On the authors' methods: TCR sequencing data were retrieved from Adaptive's ImmunoSEQ software for roughly 20 patients, whereas a few other patients were processed with MiXCR and VDJtools. To correct CD4 versus CD8 sorting errors, sequences present in both subsets at a frequency ratio below 5:1 were removed. CDR3 nucleotide sequences shared between donor and recipient were removed because the origin of such sequences could not be assigned. To count as alloreactive, a clone needed at least 2-fold expansion over unstimulated cells and a minimum CFSE-low frequency of 0.002% (template counts) or 0.001% (read counts). Clones detected in sequenced pre-transplant spleen, lymph node, or MLR CFSE-low populations of the donor or recipient were defined as mappable. The cumulative frequency of alloreactive clones was calculated as a percentage of all sequences, weighted by copy number. This is the immuneACCESS table as TCRdb keeps it, with only in-frame sequences that have V and J called. A part of the clones is gone; compared with another copy, unresolved V genes explain less than half, and the rest is unexplained. V, J and clone size were drawn from that table, and D and trimming were deduced from the DNA. The sample table shows 10,000 to 15,000 clones, and roughly 37% are seen once. The ten largest make up roughly 3.2% of the sample.

Taken with the paper, the label for time point translates to: cells obtained before transplantation from donor or recipient. Mixed lymphocyte reactions plated around 200,000 CFSE-labeled pre-transplant responders with around 200,000 irradiated violet-dye-labeled stimulators and were cultured for about 6 days. Proliferating CD3+CD4+CFSE-low and CD3+CD8+CFSE-low responder cells were FACS-sorted on a BD Influx sorter after the mixed lymphocyte reaction. The sequenced sample was alloreactive CD8+ T cells from a mixed lymphocyte reaction culture, obtained before intestinal transplant. Explained via the paper, the cell subset or site label denotes: CFSE-low proliferating T cells sorted from roughly six-day pre-transplant mixed lymphocyte reaction (GvH or HvG direction). The rearranged segments are TRBV11-3 and TRBJ2-7, with 15 bases matching TRBD2. The sequence came from a human patient who received an intestinal transplant. CDR3 sequence: CASSPGLAGGRYEQYF. The sequenced DNA: TGTGCCAGCAGCCCGGGACTAGCGGGAGGTAGGTACGAGCAGTACTTC.